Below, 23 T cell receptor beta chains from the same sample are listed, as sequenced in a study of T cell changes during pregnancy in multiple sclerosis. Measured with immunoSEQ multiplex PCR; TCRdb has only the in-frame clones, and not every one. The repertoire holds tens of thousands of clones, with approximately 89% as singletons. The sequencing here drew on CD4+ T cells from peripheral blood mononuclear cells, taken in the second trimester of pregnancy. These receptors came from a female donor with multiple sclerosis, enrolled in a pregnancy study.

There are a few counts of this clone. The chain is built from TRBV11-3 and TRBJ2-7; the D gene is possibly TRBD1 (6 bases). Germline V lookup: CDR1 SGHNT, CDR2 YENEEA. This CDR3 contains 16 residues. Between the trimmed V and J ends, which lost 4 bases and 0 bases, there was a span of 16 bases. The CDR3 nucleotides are TGTGCCAGCAGCTCTTACCCGGGACAAGCCTCCTACGAGCAGTACTTC. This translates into CASSSYPGQASYEQYF.

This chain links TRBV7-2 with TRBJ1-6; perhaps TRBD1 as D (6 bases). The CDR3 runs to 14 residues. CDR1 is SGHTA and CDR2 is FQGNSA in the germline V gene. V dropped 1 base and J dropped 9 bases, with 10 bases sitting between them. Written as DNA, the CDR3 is TGTGCCAGCAGCTTAGGACTGGGGGCTTCACCCCTCCACTTT. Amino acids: CASSLGLGASPLHF. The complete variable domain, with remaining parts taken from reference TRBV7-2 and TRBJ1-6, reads GAGVSQSPSNKVTEKGKDVELRCDPISGHTALYWYRQSLGQGLEFLIYFQGNSAPDKSGLPSDRFSAERTGGSVSTLTIQRTQQEDSAVYLCASSLGLGASPLHFGNGTRLTVT.

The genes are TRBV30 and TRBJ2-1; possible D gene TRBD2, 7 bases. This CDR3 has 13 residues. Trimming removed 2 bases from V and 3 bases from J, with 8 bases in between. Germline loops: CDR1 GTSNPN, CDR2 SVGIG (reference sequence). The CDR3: CAWSRGGYNEQFF. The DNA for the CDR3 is TGTGCCTGGAGTAGGGGGGGCTACAATGAGCAGTTCTTC.

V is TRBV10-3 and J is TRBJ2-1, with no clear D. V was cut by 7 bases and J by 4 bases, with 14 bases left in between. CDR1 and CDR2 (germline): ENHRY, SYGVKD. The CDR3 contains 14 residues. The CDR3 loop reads CAINTDRYYNEQFF. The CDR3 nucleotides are TGTGCCATCAATACAGATCGATATTACAATGAGCAGTTCTTC.

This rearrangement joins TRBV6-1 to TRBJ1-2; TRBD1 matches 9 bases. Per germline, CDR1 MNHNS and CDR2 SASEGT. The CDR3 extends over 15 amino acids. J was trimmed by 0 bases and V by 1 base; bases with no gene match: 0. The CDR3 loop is CASSEGQGANYGYTF. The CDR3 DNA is TGTGCCAGCAGTGAAGGACAGGGGGCTAACTATGGCTACACCTTC.

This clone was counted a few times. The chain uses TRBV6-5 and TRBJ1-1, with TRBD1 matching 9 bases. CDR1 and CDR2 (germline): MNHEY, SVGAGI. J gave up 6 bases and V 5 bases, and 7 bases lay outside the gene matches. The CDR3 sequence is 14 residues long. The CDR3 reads CASSPGTGWAEAFF. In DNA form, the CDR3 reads TGTGCCAGCAGTCCCGGGACAGGGTGGGCTGAAGCTTTCTTT.

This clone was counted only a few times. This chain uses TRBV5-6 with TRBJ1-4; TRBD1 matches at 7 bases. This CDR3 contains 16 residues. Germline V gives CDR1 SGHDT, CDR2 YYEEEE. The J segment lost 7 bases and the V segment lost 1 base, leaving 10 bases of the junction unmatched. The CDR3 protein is CASSLSKGQFFEKLFF. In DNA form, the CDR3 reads TGTGCCAGCAGCTTGTCTAAGGGACAGTTTTTTGAAAAACTGTTTTTT. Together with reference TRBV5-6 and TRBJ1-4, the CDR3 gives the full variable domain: DAGVTQSPTHLIKTRGQQVTLRCSPKSGHDTVSWYQQALGQGPQFIFQYYEEEERQRGNFPDRFSGHQFPNYSSELNVNALLLGDSALYLCASSLSKGQFFEKLFFGSGTQLSVL.

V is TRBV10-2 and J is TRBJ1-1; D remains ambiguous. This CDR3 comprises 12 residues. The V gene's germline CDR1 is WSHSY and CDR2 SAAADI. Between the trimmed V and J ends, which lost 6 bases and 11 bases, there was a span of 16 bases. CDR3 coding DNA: TGCGCCAGCAGGGCAGAGGCCGCTCGGGCTTTCTTT. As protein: CASRAEAARAFF.

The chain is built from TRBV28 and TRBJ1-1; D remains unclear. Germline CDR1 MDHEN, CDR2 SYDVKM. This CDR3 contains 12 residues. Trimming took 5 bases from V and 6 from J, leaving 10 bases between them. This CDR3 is CASSPPSAEAFF. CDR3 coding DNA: TGTGCCAGCAGTCCCCCCTCTGCTGAAGCTTTCTTT.

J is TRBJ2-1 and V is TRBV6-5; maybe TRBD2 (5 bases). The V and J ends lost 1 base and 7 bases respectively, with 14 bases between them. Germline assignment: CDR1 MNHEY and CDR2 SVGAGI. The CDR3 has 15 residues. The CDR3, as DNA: TGTGCCAGCAGTTACTGGGGAGATGATGGTAATGAGCAGTTCTTC. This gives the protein CASSYWGDDGNEQFF.

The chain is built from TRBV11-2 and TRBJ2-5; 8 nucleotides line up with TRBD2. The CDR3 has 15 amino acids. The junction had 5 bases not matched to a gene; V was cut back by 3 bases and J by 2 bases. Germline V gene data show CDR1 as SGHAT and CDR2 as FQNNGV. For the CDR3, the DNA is TGTGCCAGCAGCTTTGGCGGGGGGCTTCAAGAGACCCAGTACTTC. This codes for CASSFGGGLQETQYF.

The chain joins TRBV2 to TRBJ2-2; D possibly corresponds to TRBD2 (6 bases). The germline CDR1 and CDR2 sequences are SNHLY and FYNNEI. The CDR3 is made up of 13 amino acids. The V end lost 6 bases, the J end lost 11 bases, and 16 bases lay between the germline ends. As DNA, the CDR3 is TGTGCCAGCAGCGTAGGGACTTGGGGTGAGCTGTTTTTT. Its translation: CASSVGTWGELFF.

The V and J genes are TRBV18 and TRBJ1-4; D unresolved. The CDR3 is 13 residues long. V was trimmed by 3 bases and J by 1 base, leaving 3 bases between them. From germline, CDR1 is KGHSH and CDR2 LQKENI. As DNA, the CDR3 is TGTGCCAGCTCACCTCGAACTAATGAAAAACTGTTTTTT. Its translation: CASSPRTNEKLFF.

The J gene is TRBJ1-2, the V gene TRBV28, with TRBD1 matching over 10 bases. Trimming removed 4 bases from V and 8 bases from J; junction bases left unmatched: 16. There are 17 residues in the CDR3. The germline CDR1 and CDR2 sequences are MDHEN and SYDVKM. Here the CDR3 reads CASSSPGTGESVKGYTF. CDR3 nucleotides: TGTGCCAGCAGTTCCCCCGGGACAGGGGAGAGTGTGAAGGGCTACACCTTC.

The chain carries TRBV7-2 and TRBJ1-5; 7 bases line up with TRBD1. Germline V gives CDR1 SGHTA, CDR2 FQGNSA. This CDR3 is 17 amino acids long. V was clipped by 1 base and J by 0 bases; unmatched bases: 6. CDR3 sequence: CASSLGGGQYSNQPQHF. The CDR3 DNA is TGTGCCAGCAGCTTAGGAGGGGGACAGTATAGCAATCAGCCCCAGCATTTT.

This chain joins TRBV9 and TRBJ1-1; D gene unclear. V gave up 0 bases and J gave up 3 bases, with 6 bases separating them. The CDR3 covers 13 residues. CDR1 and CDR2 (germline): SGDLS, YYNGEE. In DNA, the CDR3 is TGTGCCAGCAGCGTAGTCACAGACACTGAAGCTTTCTTT. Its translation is CASSVVTDTEAFF.

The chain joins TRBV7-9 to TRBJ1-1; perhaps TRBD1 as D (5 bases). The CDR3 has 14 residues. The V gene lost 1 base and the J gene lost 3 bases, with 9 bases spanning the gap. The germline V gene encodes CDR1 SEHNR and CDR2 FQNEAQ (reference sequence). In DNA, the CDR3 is TGTGCCAGCAGCTTAGGGGAGGGGCACACTGAAGCTTTCTTT. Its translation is CASSLGEGHTEAFF.

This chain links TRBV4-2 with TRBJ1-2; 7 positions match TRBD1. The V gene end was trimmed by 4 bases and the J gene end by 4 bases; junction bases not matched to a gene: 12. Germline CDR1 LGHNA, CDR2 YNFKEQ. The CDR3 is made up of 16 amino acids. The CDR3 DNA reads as TGTGCCAGCAGCCGTGCTAACCGGGACAGAGGCTATGGCTACACCTTC. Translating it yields CASSRANRDRGYGYTF.

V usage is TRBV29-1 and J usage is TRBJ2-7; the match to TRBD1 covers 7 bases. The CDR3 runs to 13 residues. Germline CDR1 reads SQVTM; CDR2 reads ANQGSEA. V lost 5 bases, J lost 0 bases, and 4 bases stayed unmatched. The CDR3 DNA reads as TGCAGCGTTTTTGGGGACAGCTCCTACGAGCAGTACTTC. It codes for CSVFGDSSYEQYF.

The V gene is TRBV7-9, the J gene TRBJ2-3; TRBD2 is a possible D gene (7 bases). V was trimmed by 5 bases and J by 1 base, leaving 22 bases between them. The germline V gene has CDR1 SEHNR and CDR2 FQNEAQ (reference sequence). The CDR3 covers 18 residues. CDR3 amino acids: CASSPGGGPVFGTDTQYF. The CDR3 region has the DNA TGTGCCAGCAGCCCCGGCGGGGGCCCTGTTTTTGGCACAGATACGCAGTATTTT. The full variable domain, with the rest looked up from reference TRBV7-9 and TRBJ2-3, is DTGVSQNPRHKITKRGQNVTFRCDPISEHNRLYWYRQTLGQGPEFLTYFQNEAQLEKSRLLSDRFSAERPKGSFSTLEIQRTEQGDSAMYLCASSPGGGPVFGTDTQYFGPGTRLTVL.

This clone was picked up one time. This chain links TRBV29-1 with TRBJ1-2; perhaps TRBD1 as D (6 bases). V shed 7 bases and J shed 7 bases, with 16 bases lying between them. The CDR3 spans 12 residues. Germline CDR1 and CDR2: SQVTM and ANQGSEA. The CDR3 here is CSARTAQGGYTF. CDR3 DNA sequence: TGCAGCGCCAGGACAGCACAAGGTGGCTACACCTTC.

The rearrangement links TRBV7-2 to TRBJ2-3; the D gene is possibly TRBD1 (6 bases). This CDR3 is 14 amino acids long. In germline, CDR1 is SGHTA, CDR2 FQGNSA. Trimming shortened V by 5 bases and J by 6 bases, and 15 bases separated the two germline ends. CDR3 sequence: CASSTGTSSDTQYF. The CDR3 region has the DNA TGTGCCAGCAGCACCGGGACATCCTCCGATACGCAGTATTTT.

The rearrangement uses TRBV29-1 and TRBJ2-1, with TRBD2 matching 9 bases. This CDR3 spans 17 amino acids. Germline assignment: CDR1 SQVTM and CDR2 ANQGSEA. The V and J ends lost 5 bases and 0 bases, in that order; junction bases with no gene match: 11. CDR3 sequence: CSVFGIAGAFSYNEQFF. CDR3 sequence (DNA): TGCAGCGTTTTTGGGATAGCGGGGGCCTTCTCCTACAATGAGCAGTTCTTC.